This T cell receptor (beta chain) was retrieved from a study of blood T cell repertoires in COVID-19. Turning to the study itself: Sources were T cells, B-cell-depleted T cells, or PBMCs; the material itself was cDNA or gDNA.

In Seattle, patients joined the study during active infection and were tracked longitudinally. Clones were read by immunoSEQ multiplex PCR, and TCRdb kept only the in-frame ones, dropping some. The table has over 85,000 clones, approximately 90% seen once. For this clone: This CDR3 is also generated by other DNA sequences in the sample.

The material sequenced was peripheral blood. The source is a woman aged 45-65 years with COVID-19, enrolled during active disease.

The CDR3 DNA is TGTGCCAGCAGTTATGGGGAGAGCAATCAGCCCCAGCATTTT. This encodes CASSYGESNQPQHF. The chain has TRBV6-6 and TRBJ1-5; D is ambiguous. Germline values: CDR1 MNHNY, CDR2 SVGAGI (reference sequence). This CDR3 is built from 14 residues. Trimming removed 3 bases at V and 1 base at J, with 7 bases between.